This is a list of T cell receptor beta chains from one sample in a study of radiation and T cells in renal cell carcinoma. Here immunoSEQ multiplex PCR was the method, and the copy in TCRdb shows in-frame clones only, minus some. The table includes 50,000 to 65,000 clones, about three quarters detected once. The input for sequencing was blood, taken from a patient whose treatment included radiotherapy and nephrectomy. All receptors come from a man aged 60 to 69 with renal cell carcinoma. Each CDR3 is given without its conserved first and last residue. The order of the fields is CDR3 length, J gene, V gene, CDR3 protein.

12 TRBJ1-1 TRBV5-4 ASSLGQVDTEAF
13 TRBJ2-3 TRBV7-3 ASSPQGSRSDTQY
14 TRBJ2-1 TRBV7-9 ASSLSGGQAYNEQF
15 TRBJ2-5 TRBV6-1 ASSEALVGGIQETQY
12 TRBJ1-1 TRBV10-1 ASSRSDRNTEAF
12 TRBJ2-5 TRBV5-1 ASSPTGSQETQY
15 TRBJ2-1 TRBV5-1 ASSPRAGAKILDEQF
12 TRBJ2-5 TRBV25-1 ASSGQGEGETQY
13 TRBJ1-4 TRBV30 AWSVPGALDEKLF
12 TRBJ1-5 TRBV28 ASRSGQSNQPQH
11 TRBJ2-7 TRBV6-6 ASKQGNNYEQY
12 TRBJ2-7 TRBV29-1 SALPLQGTYEQY
14 TRBJ2-1 TRBV7-2 ASSPPGLAGVKEQF
12 TRBJ2-7 TRBV7-9 ASSLLDSSYEQY
11 TRBJ2-7 TRBV30 AWGWTGSYEQY
17 TRBJ2-3 TRBV6-7 ASSYSGVVGTGVADTQY
13 TRBJ2-3 TRBV6-4 ASSPTSDSTDTQY
12 TRBJ1-2 TRBV15 ATSRPGGSGGYT
12 TRBJ2-5 TRBV6-6 ASSLAGGIETQY
11 TRBJ2-2 TRBV25-1 ASSEVGTGELF
11 TRBJ1-5 TRBV19 ASRQDWDQPQH
13 TRBJ1-1 TRBV30 AWSVLGSLDTEAF
11 TRBJ1-6 TRBV6-5 ASSYSISSPLH
11 TRBJ2-1 TRBV10-1 ASNSDRGGEQF
13 TRBJ2-2 TRBV7-9 ASSRQGADTGELF
11 TRBJ2-5 TRBV30 AWGRGNGETQY
11 TRBJ2-3 TRBV10-1 ASSPVDRNTQY